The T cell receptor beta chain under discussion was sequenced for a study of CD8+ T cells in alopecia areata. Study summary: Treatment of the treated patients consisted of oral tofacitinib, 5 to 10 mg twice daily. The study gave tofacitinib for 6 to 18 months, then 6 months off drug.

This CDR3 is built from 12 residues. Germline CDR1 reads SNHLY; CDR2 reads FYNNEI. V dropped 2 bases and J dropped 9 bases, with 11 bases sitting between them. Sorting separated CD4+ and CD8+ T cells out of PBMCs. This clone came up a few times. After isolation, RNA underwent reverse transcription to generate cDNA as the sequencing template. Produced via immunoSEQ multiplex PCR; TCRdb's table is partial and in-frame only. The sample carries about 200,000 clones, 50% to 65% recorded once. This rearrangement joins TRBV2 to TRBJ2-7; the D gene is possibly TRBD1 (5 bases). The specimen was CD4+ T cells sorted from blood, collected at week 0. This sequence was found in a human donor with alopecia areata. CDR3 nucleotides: TGTGCCAGCAGTGAATCCCCCCAGGGGCAGTACTTC. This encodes CASSESPQGQYF.